These 16 T cell receptor beta chains were sequenced from one sample in a study of blood T cell repertoires in COVID-19 (dated by TCRdb to the early 2020s). The method behind the library was the immunoSEQ multiplex PCR assay. TCRdb stores this immuneACCESS table with in-frame sequences only. Part of the clones is absent; in the studies checked, under half of the shortfall reflects unresolved V genes, and no reason is known for the rest. Recorded for this sample are 250,000 to 300,000 clones; around 82% of them occurred a single time. Roughly 3.1% of the sample lies in the top ten. The sample consisted of peripheral blood. These TCRs come from a woman younger than 35 with acute or convalescent COVID-19.

The V call is TRBV30, the J call TRBJ1-2, with D unresolved. CDR3 size: 13 residues. The V and J ends lost 2 bases and 0 bases respectively, with 7 bases between them. Germline values: CDR1 GTSNPN, CDR2 SVGIG (reference sequence). Here the CDR3 reads CAWSFGANYGYTF. The CDR3 DNA follows: TGTGCCTGGAGTTTCGGGGCTAACTATGGCTACACCTTC.

The chain recombines TRBV15 with TRBJ2-7; 9 positions match TRBD2. The germline V gene encodes CDR1 LNHNV and CDR2 YYDKDF (reference sequence). The CDR3 runs to 16 residues. The V segment lost 5 bases and the J segment 2 bases; nucleotides outside the gene matches: 10. The CDR3 loop reads CATSSTPAGGPYEQYF. The CDR3 nucleotides read TGTGCCACCAGCTCCACTCCTGCGGGAGGGCCCTACGAGCAGTACTTC.

This rearrangement joins TRBV28 to TRBJ2-2, with 9 nucleotides matching TRBD2. V was clipped by 7 bases and J by 1 base; unmatched bases: 4. CDR1 and CDR2 from the germline V gene are MDHEN and SYDVKM. This CDR3 spans 15 amino acids. The CDR3 protein is CASISGGVNTGELFF. In DNA, the CDR3 is TGTGCCAGCATTAGCGGGGGCGTGAACACCGGGGAGCTGTTTTTT.

The chain carries TRBV15 and TRBJ1-2; possibly TRBD1 for D (5 bases). The CDR3 consists of 15 residues. V was cut by 0 bases and J by 4 bases, with 12 bases left in between. Germline assignment: CDR1 LNHNV and CDR2 YYDKDF (reference sequence). CDR3 DNA: TGTGCCACCAGCAGAGATAGGGGCACGGGCTATGGCTACACCTTC. Its translation is CATSRDRGTGYGYTF.

The chain links TRBV11-3 to TRBJ2-1; 9 positions agree with TRBD2. V shed 3 bases, J shed 6 bases, and the junction held 3 bases outside the gene matches. Germline CDR1 SGHNT, CDR2 YENEEA. The CDR3 loop spans 14 amino acids. The CDR3 DNA follows: TGTGCCAGCAGCTTCAGTAGCGGGAGCAATGAGCAGTTCTTC. It is translated as CASSFSSGSNEQFF.

The chain carries TRBV28 and TRBJ2-1, with 8 bases identical to TRBD1. After removal of 6 bases from V and 15 bases from J, the junction contained 22 bases not matched to a gene. Germline loops: CDR1 MDHEN, CDR2 SYDVKM. CDR3 size: 16 residues. The CDR3 sequence is CASRESRIRDRRLGFF. The CDR3 coding sequence is TGTGCCAGCAGAGAATCTCGAATCCGGGACAGGAGACTGGGGTTCTTC. Variable domain in full (rest from reference TRBV28 and TRBJ2-1): DVKVTQSSRYLVKRTGEKVFLECVQDMDHENMFWYRQDPGLGLRLIYFSYDVKMKEKGDIPEGYSVSREKKERFSLILESASTNQTSMYLCASRESRIRDRRLGFFGPGTRLTVL.

This chain joins TRBV30 and TRBJ2-1; 8 nucleotides match TRBD1. V lost 5 bases to trimming and J lost 6 bases; unmatched junction nucleotides: 12. CDR3 size: 15 residues. In germline, CDR1 is GTSNPN, CDR2 SVGIG (reference sequence). CDR3 sequence (DNA): TGTGCCTGGGAAGCCGGGACAGGCCCTTCCAATGAGCAGTTCTTC. Translation gives CAWEAGTGPSNEQFF.

This chain connects TRBV11-2 to TRBJ1-1, with D perhaps TRBD1 (6 bases). Germline V gene lookup returns CDR1 SGHAT and CDR2 FQNNGV. The CDR3 loop spans 15 amino acids. V lost 5 bases to trimming and J lost 3 bases, with 16 bases between them. The CDR3: CASSPKQGMDTEAFF. CDR3 DNA sequence: TGTGCCAGCAGCCCCAAACAGGGAATGGACACTGAAGCTTTCTTT.

The rearrangement uses TRBV6-4 and TRBJ2-3; TRBD2 matches 10 bases. CDR3 length: 15 amino acids. V lost 3 bases, J lost 1 base, and 1 base stayed unmatched. The V gene's germline CDR1 is MRHNA and CDR2 SNTAGT. CDR3 sequence reads: CASSEGTSGTDTQYF. Written as DNA, the CDR3 is TGTGCCAGCAGTGAAGGGACTAGCGGCACAGATACGCAGTATTTT.

V gene TRBV7-9 combines with J gene TRBJ2-3; TRBD1 is a possible D gene (5 bases). Trimming shortened V by 2 bases and J by 5 bases, and 14 bases separated the two germline ends. Per the germline V gene, CDR1 is SEHNR and CDR2 is FQNEAQ (reference sequence). The CDR3 has 15 residues. CDR3 residues: CASSLPQGERDTQYF. CDR3 DNA: TGTGCCAGCAGCTTACCGCAGGGTGAACGAGATACGCAGTATTTT.

The chain joins TRBV24-1 to TRBJ1-1; the D gene is possibly TRBD1 (6 bases). V was cut by 0 bases and J by 10 bases, with 8 bases left in between. This CDR3 comprises 12 residues. The germline V gene has CDR1 KGHDR and CDR2 SFDVKD. The CDR3 DNA reads TGTGCCACCAGTGATTTGTGGGGGCGAGCTTTCTTT. Its translation is CATSDLWGRAFF.

The genes are TRBV30 and TRBJ1-4, with D hard to call. Trimming took 1 base from V and 3 from J, leaving 6 bases between them. Germline V gene lookup returns CDR1 GTSNPN and CDR2 SVGIG (reference sequence). CDR3 length: 13 amino acids. CDR3 nucleotide sequence: TGTGCCTGGAGTGGCCCAGCTAATGAAAAACTGTTTTTT. Amino acid sequence: CAWSGPANEKLFF.

The chain recombines TRBV12-3 or TRBV12-4 with TRBJ1-1, with a tentative D call TRBD1 (6 bases). This CDR3 region has 12 residues. Trimming left V 8 bases short and J 8 bases short, with 15 bases between. The CDR3, as DNA: TGTGCCAGCTCAACCCGGGGGGCGGAAGCTTTCTTT. The encoded protein is CASSTRGAEAFF.

The chain is built from TRBV11-2 and TRBJ2-5; 9 bases agree with TRBD2. Looked up from germline, CDR1 is SGHAT and CDR2 is FQNNGV. This CDR3 is 18 amino acids long. Trimming took 5 bases from V and 2 from J; bases not matched to a gene: 15. The CDR3 spells CASSTPLTSGHPQETQYF. In DNA, the CDR3 is TGTGCCAGCAGCACACCCCTCACTAGCGGGCACCCGCAAGAGACCCAGTACTTC.

This clone has more than one count but fewer than ten. CDR3 residues: CASSNQGVSYEQYF. The CDR3 DNA reads TGTGCCAGCAGTAACCAGGGGGTCTCCTACGAGCAGTACTTC. The chain carries TRBV6-5 and TRBJ2-7; 7 bases are a match to TRBD1. The CDR3 totals 14 residues. Germline CDR1 MNHEY, CDR2 SVGAGI. V shed 5 bases, J shed 0 bases, and the junction held 4 bases outside the gene matches.

This clone was observed once. For the CDR3, the DNA is TGTGCCAGCACGGCGGGGGAGGTTGGCGAGCAGTACTTC. Its translation is CASTAGEVGEQYF. V is TRBV6-5 and J is TRBJ2-7, with 7 nucleotides matching TRBD2. Germline CDR1 and CDR2: MNHEY and SVGAGI. CDR3 length: 13 residues. After removal of 7 bases from V and 6 bases from J, the junction contained 9 bases not matched to a gene.